This T cell receptor beta chain was retrieved from a study of shared clonotypes between healthy human individuals. In the study overall: Aged 18 to 49, the donors were two women and a few men.

Deep level was the assay's run setting. The repertoire was sequenced with immunoSEQ multiplex PCR; TCRdb's copy has only in-frame clones and lacks some. The data hold over 400,000 clones, with almost 80% observed a single time. Germline values: CDR1 MNHNS, CDR2 SASEGT. V was trimmed by 4 bases and J by 1 base, leaving 16 bases between them. The CDR3 extends over 17 amino acids. The TCR sequence derives from a woman aged 40 to 50 in good health. Some clones in this sample may be carry-over from other donors' samples. The sequenced material came from PBMCs. The chain employs TRBV6-1 and TRBJ2-2, with D maybe TRBD1 (6 bases). The CDR3: CASSAPRQAVNTGELFF. CDR3 coding DNA: TGTGCCAGCAGTGCACCCCGACAGGCCGTGAACACCGGGGAGCTGTTTTTT.